Listed below are T cell receptor beta chains from one sample, sequenced in a study of T cell responses to AZD1222 COVID-19 vaccine. Sequenced by immunoSEQ multiplex PCR; TCRdb stores in-frame clones only, minus some. In the table there are some 95,000 clones, roughly 90% of which are singletons. The material was peripheral blood, obtained 28 days after the second AZD1222 dose. The receptor source for this set is an adult who received the AZD1222 COVID-19 vaccine. CDR3s include the opening cysteine and the closing phenylalanine or tryptophan. The D gene is left open where the match is weak. Expanded clones are given a class, and other clones once, few, many or no size at all.

d_call: TRBD1; v_call: TRBV27; j_call: TRBJ1-1; clone_size: -; cdr3_nt: TGTGCCAGCAGTTTACCCACAGGGGACCCTGAAGCTTTCTTT; cdr3_aa: CASSLPTGDPEAFF
d_call: TRBD1; v_call: TRBV2; j_call: TRBJ2-5; clone_size: -; cdr3_nt: TGTGCCAGCAGTGAAATGACAGGGGGGGAGACCCAGTACTTC; cdr3_aa: CASSEMTGGETQYF
d_call: -; v_call: TRBV5-8; j_call: TRBJ1-1; clone_size: -; cdr3_nt: TGTGCCAGCAGCTTCTACAGGGTCACTGAAGCTTTCTTT; cdr3_aa: CASSFYRVTEAFF
d_call: -; v_call: TRBV2; j_call: TRBJ1-5; clone_size: few; cdr3_nt: TGTGCCAGCACGGAGGGGTCGATAAATCAGCCCCAGCATTTT; cdr3_aa: CASTEGSINQPQHF
d_call: TRBD1; v_call: TRBV2; j_call: TRBJ2-7; clone_size: once; cdr3_nt: TGTGCCGTATCACAGGGGGGCGGCTACGAGCAGTACTTC; cdr3_aa: CAVSQGGGYEQYF
d_call: -; v_call: TRBV7-9; j_call: TRBJ1-3; clone_size: -; cdr3_nt: TGTGCCAGCAGCTTATGGGAGAGCTCTGGAAACACCATATATTTT; cdr3_aa: CASSLWESSGNTIYF
d_call: -; v_call: TRBV7-2; j_call: TRBJ2-7; clone_size: -; cdr3_nt: TGTGCCAGCAGCTCGAGGTCCAGGCGATTCTCCTACGAGCAGTACTTC; cdr3_aa: CASSSRSRRFSYEQYF
d_call: TRBD1; v_call: TRBV28; j_call: TRBJ2-7; clone_size: -; cdr3_nt: TGTGCCAGCAGTTTCGTAAGACAGGGCCAAAGCGTATTC; cdr3_aa: CASSFVRQGQSVF
d_call: TRBD1; v_call: TRBV6-6; j_call: TRBJ1-2; clone_size: few; cdr3_nt: TGTGCCAGCAGTCCGGGACAGGGAGGCTACACCTTC; cdr3_aa: CASSPGQGGYTF
d_call: -; v_call: TRBV3-1/TRBV3-2; j_call: TRBJ2-3; clone_size: -; cdr3_nt: TGTGCCAGCAGCCTCTTACGCATGGAGGGTTCAACAGATACGCAGTATTTT; cdr3_aa: CASSLLRMEGSTDTQYF
d_call: -; v_call: TRBV3-1/TRBV3-2; j_call: TRBJ2-7; clone_size: -; cdr3_nt: TGTGCCAGCAGCCCGCATACCCCCTACGAGCAGTACTTC; cdr3_aa: CASSPHTPYEQYF
d_call: TRBD1; v_call: TRBV6-1; j_call: TRBJ1-1; clone_size: -; cdr3_nt: TGTGCCAGCAGTGAAGCATCTCTGGGACAGAACATGAACACTGAAGCTTTCTTT; cdr3_aa: CASSEASLGQNMNTEAFF
d_call: -; v_call: TRBV11-2; j_call: TRBJ2-3; clone_size: -; cdr3_nt: TGTGCCAGCAGCTCATCCCCCCTTCGGGGGAGCCCCTACACAGATACGCAGTATTTT; cdr3_aa: CASSSSPLRGSPYTDTQYF
d_call: -; v_call: TRBV4-1; j_call: TRBJ2-5; clone_size: -; cdr3_nt: TGCGCCAGCAGCCAAGAAGGATTCGAATCCGGGGAGACCCAGTACTTC; cdr3_aa: CASSQEGFESGETQYF
d_call: -; v_call: TRBV4-3; j_call: TRBJ2-7; clone_size: -; cdr3_nt: TGCGCCAGCAGCCAAGATTCCGTCTTGGGCTCCTACGAGCAGTACTTC; cdr3_aa: CASSQDSVLGSYEQYF
d_call: TRBD1; v_call: TRBV11-3; j_call: TRBJ2-7; clone_size: -; cdr3_nt: TGTGCCAGCAGCCACTGGACAGGGGAGGACGAGCAGTACTTC; cdr3_aa: CASSHWTGEDEQYF
d_call: -; v_call: TRBV30; j_call: TRBJ2-5; clone_size: -; cdr3_nt: TGTGCCTGGAGCCAGCGCAGGGAAGAGACCCAGTACTTC; cdr3_aa: CAWSQRREETQYF
d_call: -; v_call: TRBV6-2/TRBV6-3; j_call: TRBJ2-5; clone_size: -; cdr3_nt: TGTGCCAGCAGTTACGGCAGCCTCGAGACCCAGTACTTC; cdr3_aa: CASSYGSLETQYF
d_call: -; v_call: TRBV7-9; j_call: TRBJ2-5; clone_size: -; cdr3_nt: TGTGCCAGCAGCTTACGGATGCAAGAGACCCAGTACTTC; cdr3_aa: CASSLRMQETQYF
d_call: TRBD1; v_call: TRBV27; j_call: TRBJ1-4; clone_size: -; cdr3_nt: TGTGCCAGCAGTCCCCAGGGGGCACCTCAGGAAAAACTGTTTTTT; cdr3_aa: CASSPQGAPQEKLFF
d_call: -; v_call: TRBV12-3/TRBV12-4; j_call: TRBJ2-7; clone_size: -; cdr3_nt: TGTGCCAGCAGTCCCGACTTCTACGAGCAGTACTTC; cdr3_aa: CASSPDFYEQYF
d_call: -; v_call: TRBV28; j_call: TRBJ1-2; clone_size: -; cdr3_nt: TGTGCCAGCAGTTTGGCCAGGGCCCATGGCTACACCTTC; cdr3_aa: CASSLARAHGYTF
d_call: -; v_call: TRBV7-2; j_call: TRBJ2-5; clone_size: -; cdr3_nt: TGTGCCAGCAGCTTGGAGGGGCGGACCAAAGAGACCCAGTACTTC; cdr3_aa: CASSLEGRTKETQYF
d_call: TRBD2; v_call: TRBV6-5; j_call: TRBJ2-7; clone_size: -; cdr3_nt: TGTGCCAGCAGTTACTATTCGGCTAGCGGTACCTACGAGCAGTACTTC; cdr3_aa: CASSYYSASGTYEQYF
d_call: -; v_call: TRBV20-1; j_call: TRBJ2-1; clone_size: -; cdr3_nt: TGCAGTGCTAGGGAGTACAATGAGCAGTTCTTC; cdr3_aa: CSAREYNEQFF
d_call: TRBD1; v_call: TRBV27; j_call: TRBJ1-6; clone_size: -; cdr3_nt: TGTGCCAGCAGTTTAGTAGCTGATGGACAGGGGAATTCACCCCTCCACTTT; cdr3_aa: CASSLVADGQGNSPLHF
d_call: -; v_call: TRBV9; j_call: TRBJ1-4; clone_size: -; cdr3_nt: TGTGCCAGCAGCGTGAACGTACCTAATGAAAAACTGTTTTTT; cdr3_aa: CASSVNVPNEKLFF
d_call: TRBD1; v_call: TRBV28; j_call: TRBJ1-6; clone_size: -; cdr3_nt: TGTGCCAGCAGTCCGGGACAGTATAATTCACCCCTCCACTTT; cdr3_aa: CASSPGQYNSPLHF
d_call: -; v_call: TRBV3-1/TRBV3-2; j_call: TRBJ2-1; clone_size: -; cdr3_nt: TGTGCCAGCAGCCAAGTGGACCGTTACAATGAGCAGTTCTTC; cdr3_aa: CASSQVDRYNEQFF
d_call: -; v_call: TRBV18; j_call: TRBJ2-5; clone_size: -; cdr3_nt: TGTGCCAGCTCGCCTAACAGGGTCCAAGAGACCCAGTACTTC; cdr3_aa: CASSPNRVQETQYF
d_call: -; v_call: TRBV11-3; j_call: TRBJ2-3; clone_size: -; cdr3_nt: TGTGCCAGCAGGGATCAGGGGAGCGCGCAGTATTTT; cdr3_aa: CASRDQGSAQYF
d_call: -; v_call: TRBV7-2; j_call: TRBJ2-3; clone_size: -; cdr3_nt: TGTGCCAGCAGCAAACTCAGCACAGATACGCAGTATTTT; cdr3_aa: CASSKLSTDTQYF
d_call: TRBD1; v_call: TRBV24-1; j_call: TRBJ2-1; clone_size: -; cdr3_nt: TGTGCCACCAGTGAGGTCGGACAGGGCCATGAGCAGTTCTTC; cdr3_aa: CATSEVGQGHEQFF
d_call: -; v_call: TRBV11-3; j_call: TRBJ2-7; clone_size: -; cdr3_nt: TGTGCCAGCAGCTTCCCGTCGACAGGTAGGACCTACGAGCAGTACTTC; cdr3_aa: CASSFPSTGRTYEQYF
d_call: -; v_call: TRBV18; j_call: TRBJ1-3; clone_size: -; cdr3_nt: TGTGCCAGCTCGAAAGGAACCGGAAACACCATATATTTT; cdr3_aa: CASSKGTGNTIYF
d_call: -; v_call: TRBV18; j_call: TRBJ2-1; clone_size: once; cdr3_nt: TGTGCCAGCTCAACCGACGGACCTTACAATGAGCAGTTCTTC; cdr3_aa: CASSTDGPYNEQFF
d_call: -; v_call: TRBV27; j_call: TRBJ2-5; clone_size: -; cdr3_nt: TGTGCCAGCAGGTACAACAGGGAAGAGACCCAGTACTTC; cdr3_aa: CASRYNREETQYF
d_call: -; v_call: TRBV4-3; j_call: TRBJ1-3; clone_size: -; cdr3_nt: TGCGCCAGCAGCCAAGAAAAGGGTGTAAGGCCCTCTGGAAACACCATATATTTT; cdr3_aa: CASSQEKGVRPSGNTIYF
d_call: -; v_call: TRBV6-1; j_call: TRBJ1-5; clone_size: -; cdr3_nt: TGTGCCAGCAGTGAAGAGGGGGAGCCCCAGCATTTT; cdr3_aa: CASSEEGEPQHF
d_call: TRBD1; v_call: TRBV4-3; j_call: TRBJ2-3; clone_size: -; cdr3_nt: TGCGCCAGCAGCCAAGTCCAGGGGGCGCGCGATACGCAGTATTTT; cdr3_aa: CASSQVQGARDTQYF
d_call: TRBD1; v_call: TRBV4-1; j_call: TRBJ1-2; clone_size: -; cdr3_nt: TGCGCCAGCAGCCAGCCTCCGGGACAGGGGAACTATGGCTACACCTTC; cdr3_aa: CASSQPPGQGNYGYTF
d_call: TRBD1; v_call: TRBV10-2; j_call: TRBJ2-1; clone_size: -; cdr3_nt: TGCGCCAGCAGTGAGTCGGGGACAGGGGGCAATAATGAGCAGTTCTTC; cdr3_aa: CASSESGTGGNNEQFF
d_call: TRBD1; v_call: TRBV7-9; j_call: TRBJ1-1; clone_size: once; cdr3_nt: TGTGCCAGCAGCTCAAAGACAGGGTCTGACACTGAAGCTTTCTTT; cdr3_aa: CASSSKTGSDTEAFF
d_call: -; v_call: TRBV5-6; j_call: TRBJ2-4; clone_size: few; cdr3_nt: TGTGCCAGCAGCTTGCTGGTTGGACTAGCCAAAAACATTCAGTACTTC; cdr3_aa: CASSLLVGLAKNIQYF